This paragraph reports one TCR beta chain. The sample is drawn from a study of cytomegalovirus exposure and HLA in healthy donors. 60 Vbeta and 13 Jbeta primers were used in PCR. Sequencing used immunoSEQ multiplex PCR; TCRdb keeps in-frame clones, though not all of them. The data hold 100,000 or so clones, with 65% to 80% observed a single time. The CDR3 runs 12 residues. Germline CDR1 and CDR2: MDHEN and SYDVKM. V shed 6 bases and J shed 5 bases, with 10 bases lying between them. This TCR was sampled from a woman aged 40-49 years in good health and CMV-seronegative. Sequenced input: PBMCs. The rearrangement links TRBV28 to TRBJ1-1, with TRBD1 as a possible D gene (6 bases). The CDR3 sequence is CASRVQGTEAFF. The DNA of the CDR3 is TGTGCCAGCAGAGTCCAGGGGACTGAAGCTTTCTTT.